This is a list of T cell receptor beta chains from one sample in a study of cytomegalovirus exposure and HLA in healthy donors. Assay: immunoSEQ multiplex PCR; the TCRdb copy retains only in-frame clones and omits some. The sample yields about 190,000 clones, 75% to 90% seen once. The material sequenced was PBMCs. These TCRs come from a man in his forties or fifties in good health and CMV-seropositive. The CDR3 runs from the conserved cysteine through the conserved F or W. D genes are given only for firm matches. The size entry is marked missing in some rows and otherwise reads once, few, many or a size class.

d_call j_call clone_size v_call cdr3_aa cdr3_nt
. TRBJ2-1 . TRBV5-1 CASSLVAYNEQFF TGCGCCAGCAGCTTGGTCGCCTACAATGAGCAGTTCTTC
TRBD2 TRBJ2-7 . TRBV27 CASSLLAGKGEQYF TGTGCCAGCAGTTTACTAGCGGGGAAGGGCGAGCAGTACTTC
TRBD1 TRBJ1-2 . TRBV2 CASSEGQGTGYTF TGTGCCAGCAGTGAGGGACAGGGGACGGGCTACACCTTC
. TRBJ2-7 . TRBV20-1 CSALGHDEQYF TGCAGTGCCTTGGGACACGACGAGCAGTACTTC
. TRBJ1-1 . TRBV30 CAWSAMGGRAFF TGTGCCTGGAGTGCTATGGGGGGGCGCGCTTTCTTT
TRBD1 TRBJ1-2 . TRBV4-1 CASSQWTGRGYTF TGCGCCAGCAGCCAATGGACAGGGCGGGGCTACACCTTC
. TRBJ2-7 . TRBV18 CASSPSGQMYEQYF TGTGCCAGCTCACCTTCAGGACAAATGTACGAGCAGTACTTC
TRBD1 TRBJ2-7 . TRBV19 CASSIRDSPYEQYF TGTGCCAGTAGTATAAGGGACAGCCCCTACGAGCAGTACTTC
. TRBJ2-1 once TRBV7-3 CASSLSGSSGGGAYNEQFF TGTGCCAGCAGCTTAAGTGGATCCTCCGGCGGGGGCGCCTACAATGAGCAGTTCTTC
TRBD1 TRBJ1-5 . TRBV7-8 CASSSGTGASNQPQHF TGTGCCAGCAGCTCGGGGACAGGGGCCAGCAATCAGCCCCAGCATTTT
TRBD2 TRBJ2-6 . TRBV6-1 CASSGTTSGGNSGANVLTF TGTGCCAGCAGTGGGACGACTAGCGGGGGAAACTCTGGGGCCAACGTCCTGACTTTC
. TRBJ2-7 . TRBV5-4 CASSSGEPYEQYF TGTGCCAGCAGCTCGGGGGAACCCTACGAGCAGTACTTC
TRBD1 TRBJ2-2 . TRBV9 CASSGRTGAGELFF TGTGCCAGCAGCGGACGGACAGGCGCCGGGGAGCTGTTTTTT
. TRBJ1-5 once TRBV19 CASSPGWSNQPQHF TGTGCCAGTAGCCCGGGATGGAGCAATCAGCCCCAGCATTTT
. TRBJ1-6 . TRBV6-4 CASSDFGNSPLHF TGTGCCAGCAGTGACTTCGGGAATTCACCCCTCCACTTT
. TRBJ1-3 once TRBV7-9 CASSSGISGNTIYF TGTGCCAGCAGTAGCGGCATCTCTGGAAACACCATATATTTT
TRBD1 TRBJ1-2 . TRBV10-3 CAISESPPPDREDGYTF TGTGCCATCAGTGAGTCCCCGCCCCCCGACAGGGAGGATGGCTACACCTTC
. TRBJ1-1 . TRBV21-1 CASCRTGGGTEAFF TGTGCCAGCTGCAGGACAGGGGGCGGGACTGAAGCTTTCTTT
. TRBJ2-3 . TRBV5-1 CASSLEVAADTQYF TGCGCCAGCAGCTTGGAGGTAGCAGCAGATACGCAGTATTTT
. TRBJ1-1 . TRBV5-4 CASSNPGVVNTEAFF TGTGCCAGCAGCAACCCAGGGGTAGTGAACACTGAAGCTTTCTTT
TRBD1 TRBJ2-6 . TRBV5-1 CASSFNRGPAGANVLTF TGCGCCAGCAGCTTCAACAGGGGGCCGGCTGGGGCCAACGTCCTGACTTTC
. TRBJ1-4 once TRBV27 CASTPQGQYEKLFF TGTGCCAGCACTCCCCAGGGGCAGTATGAAAAACTGTTTTTT
. TRBJ2-7 . TRBV5-4 CASSSRYSYEQYF TGTGCCAGCAGCTCCCGCTACTCCTACGAGCAGTACTTC
. TRBJ2-6 . TRBV10-2 CASSLGQQYGANVLTF TGCGCCAGCAGTCTAGGACAGCAGTATGGGGCCAACGTCCTGACTTTC
TRBD1 TRBJ1-2 . TRBV7-6 CASSLEARDRGGYGYTF TGTGCCAGCAGCTTAGAAGCTAGGGACAGGGGAGGCTATGGCTACACCTTC
. TRBJ1-2 . TRBV21-1 CASRTGCYGYTF TGTGCCAGCAGGACAGGGTGCTATGGCTACACCTTC
TRBD2 TRBJ2-5 . TRBV4-2 CASSHLWRGDQETQYF TGTGCCAGCAGCCATCTCTGGCGGGGGGACCAAGAGACCCAGTACTTC
. TRBJ2-7 . TRBV11-2 CASRQPGPTYEQYF TGTGCCAGCAGGCAACCGGGTCCCACCTACGAGCAGTACTTC
. TRBJ1-1 . TRBV5-4 CASSLRTEAFF TGTGCCAGCAGCTTACGGACTGAAGCTTTTTTT
. TRBJ2-3 . TRBV9 CASSVDATSTDTQYF TGTGCCAGCAGCGTAGACGCAACTAGCACAGATACGCAGTATTTT
. TRBJ2-5 . TRBV7-6 CASSLGQTFRETQYF TGTGCCAGCAGCCTAGGACAGACCTTCCGGGAGACCCAGTACTTC
TRBD1 TRBJ2-5 . TRBV9 CASSVTGGETQYF TGTGCCAGCAGCGTAACAGGGGGGGAGACCCAGTACTTC
. TRBJ1-1 few TRBV6-1 CASSDRALNTEAFF TGTGCCAGCAGTGACAGGGCCCTGAACACTGAAGCTTTCTTT
TRBD2 TRBJ2-1 . TRBV7-2 CASSSPARLAGGLFF TGTGCCAGCAGCTCCCCAGCAAGATTAGCGGGGGGGCTATTCTTC
TRBD1 TRBJ2-2 . TRBV30 CAWRGQGGGELFF TGTGCCTGGAGGGGACAGGGCGGCGGGGAGCTGTTTTTT
. TRBJ1-1 . TRBV7-8 CASSLTPQGSTEAFF TGTGCCAGCAGCCTAACCCCCCAGGGTAGCACTGAAGCTTTCTTT
. TRBJ1-6 . TRBV30 CAWSATRGSSPLHF TGTGCCTGGAGTGCGACTCGGGGTAGCTCACCCCTCCACTTT
TRBD2 TRBJ2-3 . TRBV5-1 CASSLIAGGTDTQYF TGCGCCAGCAGCTTAATAGCGGGGGGCACAGATACGCAGTATTTT
. TRBJ2-5 . TRBV30 CACNLRAGTETQYF TGTGCCTGCAATCTCCGCGCGGGGACGGAGACCCAGTACTTC
. TRBJ2-3 . TRBV4-2 CASSLGGFFDLDTQYF TGTGCCAGCAGCCTGGGAGGCTTTTTTGATTTGGATACGCAGTATTTT
. TRBJ2-3 . TRBV27 CASSLRTVSGGGGRADTQYF TGTGCCAGCAGTTTAAGAACTGTGAGTGGGGGCGGTGGTCGGGCAGATACGCAGTATTTT
. TRBJ2-3 . TRBV6-5 CASSYSGESTDTQYF TGTGCCAGCAGTTACTCGGGCGAGAGCACAGATACGCAGTATTTT
TRBD1 TRBJ2-2 few TRBV7-2 CASSRDRATGELFF TGTGCCAGCAGCAGAGACAGGGCAACCGGGGAGCTGTTTTTT
TRBD2 TRBJ2-5 once TRBV13 CASSSRLAGGLETQYF TGTGCCAGCAGCTCCAGACTAGCGGGGGGCCTAGAGACCCAGTACTTC
. TRBJ1-4 . TRBV7-2 CASSLSPQGSANEKLFF TGTGCCAGCAGCTTATCCCCGCAGGGGTCGGCTAATGAAAAACTGTTTTTT